Below, 26 T cell receptor beta chains from the same sample are listed, as sequenced in a study of blood T cell repertoires in COVID-19. Some clones are missing from TCRdb's copy, which holds only in-frame ones; the method was immunoSEQ multiplex PCR. The sample contains about 78,000 clones, 86% of which appear only once. Sequenced material: peripheral blood. These receptors all come from a woman aged 55 to 70 with acute or convalescent COVID-19.

The gene calls are TRBV12-3 or TRBV12-4 and TRBJ1-5; D not resolved. V dropped 7 bases and J dropped 5 bases, with 9 bases sitting between them. CDR3 size: 12 residues. The CDR3 reads CASNLGDQPQHF. CDR3 sequence (DNA): TGTGCCAGCAATCTTGGAGATCAGCCCCAGCATTTT.

The gene calls are TRBV6-5 and TRBJ2-2, with 7 positions matching TRBD1. Germline V gene data show CDR1 as MNHEY and CDR2 as SVGAGI. CDR3 length: 13 residues. V lost 7 bases and J lost 5; bases outside the gene matches: 4. The CDR3 sequence: CASTGQVTGELFF. CDR3 DNA: TGTGCCAGCACAGGACAGGTGACCGGGGAGCTGTTTTTT.

For the CDR3, the DNA is TGTGCCAGCAGTTTCACCGGACAGTCCTATGGCTACACCTTC. This encodes CASSFTGQSYGYTF. The rearrangement uses TRBV28 and TRBJ1-2; D may be TRBD1 (6 bases). V was trimmed by 3 bases and J by 4 bases, leaving 12 bases between them. CDR1 and CDR2 (germline): MDHEN, SYDVKM. The CDR3 sequence is 14 residues long.

The chain joins TRBV7-3 to TRBJ1-1; 8 bases line up with TRBD1. J gave up 1 base and V 2 bases, and 0 bases lay outside the gene matches. Per germline, CDR1 SGHTA and CDR2 FQGTGA. This CDR3 is built from 14 residues. This chain's CDR3 is CASSLQGANTEAFF. In nucleotides, the CDR3 is TGTGCCAGCAGCTTACAGGGGGCGAACACTGAAGCTTTCTTT.

The V call is TRBV2, the J call TRBJ1-2; the D gene is possibly TRBD1 (6 bases). CDR3 length equals 13 residues. Germline lookup yields CDR1 SNHLY and CDR2 FYNNEI. Deletions cut 6 bases from V and 8 bases from J, with 16 bases between. The CDR3 DNA sequence: TGTGCCAGCAGCTTAACAGGGACGCGGGGCTACACCTTC. Amino acid sequence: CASSLTGTRGYTF.

The chain joins TRBV18 to TRBJ1-2, with 10 bases aligning to TRBD1. The CDR3 contains 15 residues. V shed 2 bases and J 2 bases; nucleotides not matched to a gene: 2. Germline V gives CDR1 KGHSH, CDR2 LQKENI. DNA of the CDR3: TGTGCCAGCTCACCAGTGACAGGGGGCAACTATGGCTACACCTTC. Protein product: CASSPVTGGNYGYTF. Using reference TRBV18 and TRBJ1-2 for the parts outside the CDR3, the full variable domain is NAGVMQNPRHLVRRRGQEARLRCSPMKGHSHVYWYRQLPEEGLKFMVYLQKENIIDESGMPKERFSAEFPKEGPSILRIQQVVRGDSAAYFCASSPVTGGNYGYTFGSGTRLTVV.

V usage is TRBV5-6 and J usage is TRBJ2-7, with D perhaps matching TRBD2 (6 bases). Trimming pared 4 bases from V and 3 bases from J, leaving 14 bases between. Germline CDR1 is SGHDT and CDR2 is YYEEEE. The CDR3 has 14 amino acids. The CDR3 DNA is TGTGCCAGCAGCAGCCCGGGACTGGTCTACGAGCAGTACTTC. Protein sequence: CASSSPGLVYEQYF.

This clone was seen once. The CDR3 sequence: CASGFANSQTGNSGNTIYF. The CDR3 DNA reads as TGTGCTAGTGGTTTCGCCAACTCGCAGACAGGCAACTCTGGAAACACCATATATTTT. The chain uses TRBV12-5 and TRBJ1-3; TRBD1 might be the D (6 bases). Germline lookup yields CDR1 LGHNT and CDR2 FRNRAP. V was clipped by 3 bases and J by 0 bases, with 21 bases between them. This CDR3 contains 19 residues.

The chain uses TRBV7-2 and TRBJ1-1; 8 bases agree with TRBD1. Germline lookup yields CDR1 SGHTA and CDR2 FQGNSA. Unmatched junction bases numbered 1, after V lost 3 bases and J lost 1 base. The CDR3 is 14 amino acids. CDR3 bases: TGTGCCAGCAGCTTTGGGACAGGGAACACTGAAGCTTTCTTT. It yields the protein CASSFGTGNTEAFF.

The chain carries TRBV7-2 and TRBJ2-1, with a weak D call TRBD1 (6 bases). Deletions cut 1 base from V and 8 bases from J, with 9 bases between. This CDR3 has 13 amino acids. The germline gives CDR1 SGHTA, CDR2 FQGNSA. CDR3 residues: CASSLGQADEQFF. For the CDR3, the DNA is TGTGCCAGCAGCTTAGGACAGGCCGATGAGCAGTTCTTC.

The J gene is TRBJ2-2, the V gene TRBV9, with 8 bases that match TRBD2. CDR1 is SGDLS and CDR2 is YYNGEE in the germline V gene. CDR3 length equals 14 residues. J was trimmed by 4 bases and V by 6 bases; bases with no gene match: 5. The DNA for the CDR3 is TGTGCCAGCAACCCGGGGGGGGGCACCGGGGAGCTGTTTTTT. Encoded protein: CASNPGGGTGELFF.

The V and J genes are TRBV11-2 and TRBJ2-1, with D perhaps TRBD2 (6 bases). CDR1 and CDR2 (germline): SGHAT, FQNNGV. V was pared by 1 base and J by 9 bases, with 19 bases between. The CDR3 totals 16 residues. CDR3 residues: CASSLGGAASVGEQFF. The CDR3 bases are TGTGCCAGCAGCTTAGGGGGTGCGGCTAGCGTGGGTGAGCAGTTCTTC.

The chain has TRBV19 and TRBJ1-4, with D hard to call. Trimming stripped 5 bases from V and 0 bases from J, with 7 bases between. The CDR3 contains 14 residues. In germline, CDR1 is LNHDA, CDR2 SQIVND (reference sequence). In DNA, the CDR3 is TGTGCCAGTAGTCCCCTAACAACTAATGAAAAACTGTTTTTT. This codes for CASSPLTTNEKLFF.

The chain employs TRBV6-2 or TRBV6-3 and TRBJ1-4; TRBD1 aligns across 8 bases. The V segment lost 2 bases and the J segment 8 bases; nucleotides outside the gene matches: 7. Germline CDR1 is MNHEY and CDR2 is SVGEGT. This CDR3 has 15 residues. The CDR3 DNA is TGTGCCAGCAGTTACGACGGGACAGGTCGCGAAAAACTGTTTTTT. Amino acids: CASSYDGTGREKLFF.

V is TRBV4-3 and J is TRBJ1-2; 8 nucleotides match TRBD1. V lost 1 base, J lost 4 bases, and 5 bases stayed unmatched. Per the germline V gene, CDR1 is LGHNA and CDR2 is YSLEER. The CDR3 consists of 15 residues. Here the CDR3 reads CASSQVTGGAYGYTF. CDR3 coding DNA: TGCGCCAGCAGCCAAGTTACAGGGGGTGCCTATGGCTACACCTTC.

The genes are TRBV6-2 or TRBV6-3 and TRBJ2-7; 13 bases line up with TRBD2. This CDR3 comprises 18 residues. CDR1 and CDR2 from the germline V gene are MNHEY and SVGEGT. V dropped 5 bases and J dropped 3; count of bases not matched to a gene: 13. The chain's CDR3 is CASSPAGTSGDQNYEQYF. The CDR3 coding sequence is TGTGCCAGCAGTCCCGCGGGGACTAGCGGGGATCAAAACTACGAGCAGTACTTC.

This chain joins TRBV6-5 and TRBJ2-7, with D perhaps TRBD1 (6 bases). Between the trimmed V and J ends, which lost 11 bases and 1 base, there was a span of 18 bases. CDR1 is MNHEY and CDR2 is SVGAGI in the germline V gene. The CDR3 loop spans 14 amino acids. The CDR3 DNA reads as TGTGCCGTCCATACCGGCGGACAGTCCTACGAGCAGTACTTC. It is translated as CAVHTGGQSYEQYF.

V is TRBV7-9 and J is TRBJ1-2; 8 bases line up with TRBD1. Germline V gene sequence: CDR1 SEHNR, CDR2 FQNEAQ (reference sequence). J was trimmed by 2 bases and V by 3 bases; bases with no gene match: 8. The CDR3 sequence is 16 residues long. The CDR3 here is CASSFQDRARNYGYTF. For the CDR3, the DNA is TGTGCCAGCAGCTTTCAGGACAGGGCACGGAACTATGGCTACACCTTC. The whole variable domain, filled in from reference TRBV7-9 and TRBJ1-2, reads DTGVSQNPRHKITKRGQNVTFRCDPISEHNRLYWYRQTLGQGPEFLTYFQNEAQLEKSRLLSDRFSAERPKGSFSTLEIQRTEQGDSAMYLCASSFQDRARNYGYTFGSGTRLTVV.

The rearrangement joins TRBV3-1 (or the pseudogene TRBV3-2) to TRBJ1-3; D might be TRBD1 (5 bases). The germline V and J ends were trimmed by 4 bases and 0 bases, with 7 bases remaining between them. The CDR3 consists of 14 residues. Germline lookup yields CDR1 LGHDT and CDR2 YNNKEL (reference sequence). CDR3 amino acids: CASSPQASGNTIYF. The CDR3 region has the DNA TGTGCCAGCAGCCCACAGGCCTCTGGAAACACCATATATTTT.

This clone was picked up one time. This sequence joins TRBV19 and TRBJ2-1; no reliable D call. V was pared by 5 bases and J by 8 bases, with 10 bases between. The length of the CDR3 is 12 residues. Germline-derived CDR1 and CDR2 are LNHDA and SQIVND (reference sequence). The CDR3 reads CASSPDFYEQFF. The CDR3 DNA reads TGTGCCAGTAGTCCAGACTTCTATGAGCAGTTCTTC.

This clone appeared a single time. V usage is TRBV20-1 and J usage is TRBJ2-7; D unclear. The ends were cut back, 6 bases at V and 4 bases at J, with 10 bases in the middle. Per the germline V gene, CDR1 is DFQATT and CDR2 is SNEGSKA (reference sequence). This CDR3 is 11 amino acids long. The CDR3 region has the DNA TGCAGTGCAAACGAAGCGTACGAGCAGTACTTC. Amino acid sequence: CSANEAYEQYF.

This sequence joins TRBV18 and TRBJ2-2; TRBD1 matches 9 bases. The CDR3 is 19 residues long. Germline V gives CDR1 KGHSH, CDR2 LQKENI. V was clipped by 2 bases and J by 4 bases; unmatched bases: 14. The CDR3 sequence: CASSPGLRTGVFFTGELFF. The CDR3 region has the DNA TGTGCCAGCTCACCAGGATTAAGGACAGGGGTTTTTTTCACCGGGGAGCTGTTTTTT.

The V gene is TRBV19, the J gene TRBJ2-2, with 11 nucleotides matching TRBD1. The germline gives CDR1 LNHDA, CDR2 SQIVND (reference sequence). Germline trimming cut 5 bases from V and 6 bases from J; bases unmatched to any gene: 5. The CDR3 is made up of 15 amino acids. CDR3 loop: CASSPRDRGAGELFF. CDR3 nucleotide sequence: TGTGCCAGTAGTCCCCGGGACAGGGGGGCCGGGGAGCTGTTTTTT.

The rearrangement uses TRBV30 and TRBJ2-7; D uncertain. The CDR3 is made up of 12 amino acids. CDR1 and CDR2 from the germline V gene are GTSNPN and SVGIG (reference sequence). Trimming removed 7 bases from V and 3 bases from J, with 13 bases in between. CDR3 amino acids: CAYSRSGYEQYF. The DNA of the CDR3 is TGTGCCTATAGCCGGAGTGGCTACGAGCAGTACTTC.

The CDR3 is CASSFLSGNTIYF. The DNA of the CDR3 is TGTGCCAGCAGTTTCCTCTCTGGAAACACCATATATTTT. The rearrangement links TRBV28 to TRBJ1-3; D unresolved. CDR1 and CDR2 from the germline V gene are MDHEN and SYDVKM. V lost 3 bases, J lost 0 bases, and 3 bases lay in between. The CDR3 extends over 13 amino acids.

The chain combines TRBV12-5 with TRBJ1-2; D perhaps matches TRBD1 (6 bases). The germline V and J ends were trimmed by 3 bases and 5 bases, with 10 bases remaining between them. The CDR3 runs to 13 residues. Germline V lookup: CDR1 LGHNT, CDR2 FRNRAP. The CDR3 spells CASGLSGEYGYTF. The CDR3 DNA reads as TGTGCTAGTGGTTTATCAGGGGAATATGGCTACACCTTC.